This TCR beta chain was sequenced for a study of blood T cell repertoires in COVID-19. On the study more broadly: PBMCs, B-cell-depleted T cells, or T cells were the source of the cDNA or gDNA that made up the material.

The table came from immunoSEQ multiplex PCR; TCRdb's copy has only in-frame clones and leaves some out. Of 150,000 to 200,000 clones detected, around 85% appear once; the ten largest clones hold around 8.6%. This sequence was found in a middle-aged man with active or convalescent COVID-19. Sequenced input: peripheral blood.

CDR3 in DNA: TGTGCCAGCAGCTCCTTAGCGGGAGGGCCGGGCACAGATACGCAGTATTTT. Its protein product is CASSSLAGGPGTDTQYF. The chain has TRBV5-4 and TRBJ2-3; 11 bases are shared with TRBD2. The CDR3 spans 17 residues. J lost 1 base, V lost 3 bases, and 7 bases had no gene match. Germline CDR1 reads SGHNT; CDR2 reads YYREEE (reference sequence).